In its sample, the clone carrying this T cell receptor beta chain was seen once. As yet, its antigen is unknown. Through a sample-barcoded 5' primer and a J-beta primer mix, a second PCR was run for about 7 to 12 cycles. Each cDNA was tagged by a template-switch adaptor containing 12 random nucleotides. MiXCR was run by TCRdb on the 5' RACE reads, yielding one entry per CDR3 protein. The sample contains hundreds of thousands of distinct CDR3 sequences, roughly 44% of which appear only once. The sample comes from a study of blood T cells in healthy people across ages. Study-level results: Unsorted PBMCs ruled out conclusive naive versus antigen-experienced comparison.

The sequenced material came from blood. The TCR was taken from a man aged 60-69 years in good health.

The CDR3 DNA reads as TGTGCCAGCAGCGAGGGGTCCGGGGATCAGCCCCAGCATTTT. Translating gives CASSEGSGDQPQHF. The chain recombines TRBV9 with TRBJ1-5; tentative D call: TRBD1 (5 bases). Germline CDR1 is SGDLS and CDR2 is YYNGEE. V was clipped by 3 bases and J by 5 bases, with 12 bases between them. The CDR3 is 14 amino acids.